This T cell receptor beta chain comes out of a study of control samples from healthy donors and cancer patients. Only in-frame clones appear in the TCRdb table, and some are missing; sequencing was by immunoSEQ multiplex PCR. The data contain some 120,000 clones, approximately 90% of them singletons. This clone came up once. Germline loops: CDR1 KGHSH, CDR2 LQKENI. The CDR3 runs to 18 residues. Trimming took 6 bases from V and 0 from J, leaving 20 bases between them. The rearrangement joins TRBV18 to TRBJ2-2; tentatively, D is TRBD2 (5 bases). Sequencing was carried out using blood. This receptor was obtained from a woman between 65 and 79 years old in good health. DNA for the CDR3: TGTGCCAGCTCCCTCTCCGCCCTTCTGGGAGCGAACACCGGGGAGCTGTTTTTT. Amino acids: CASSLSALLGANTGELFF. The full variable domain, rest sourced from reference TRBV18 and TRBJ2-2, is NAGVMQNPRHLVRRRGQEARLRCSPMKGHSHVYWYRQLPEEGLKFMVYLQKENIIDESGMPKERFSAEFPKEGPSILRIQQVVRGDSAAYFCASSLSALLGANTGELFFGEGSRLTVL.